This T cell receptor (beta chain) was recovered during a study of T cell responses to AZD1222 COVID-19 vaccine. General study findings and limits: Vaccine-associated CD4 TCRs spanned spike, dominant at 160-218 and 743-854. White British ancestry dominated among donors, who included more females, and clonal diversity was possibly underestimated.

In regard to this clone: Its antigen is as yet unknown. At one boundary the junction diverges from the germline segment, which might be a read error.

Assay used: immunoSEQ multiplex PCR; TCRdb lists only in-frame clones, some missing. The sample consists of more than 150,000 clones, 85% to 95% of them appearing once. The V gene's germline CDR1 is MNHNY and CDR2 SVGAGI (reference sequence). CDR3 size: 15 residues. The rearrangement uses TRBV6-6 and TRBJ1-1, with D hard to call. The specimen was peripheral blood, collected on day 0 of AZD1222 vaccination. The clonotype originates from an adult in good health. The DNA for the CDR3 is TGTGCCAGCAGTTACTCGCAGTTAACGAACACTGAAGTTTTCTTT. Amino acids: CASSYSQLTNTEVFF.